The 32 T cell receptor beta chains reported below all come from one sample, sequenced in a study of breast tumors, draining lymph nodes, adjacent tissues. TCRdb processed the multiplex PCR reads anew with MiXCR; each CDR3 protein has one entry. The table lists under 300,000 distinct CDR3 sequences, less than 40% of them singletons, with approximately 3.6% in the top ten. Samples came from axillary lymph nodes draining the breast cancer. Sequencing was performed on axillary lymph node tissue. Source of these receptors: a female donor with breast cancer. Some clones in this sample may be carry-over from other donors' samples.

This clonotype appeared many times. V and J are TRBV7-8 and TRBJ1-2, with TRBD1 as a possible D gene (5 bases). This CDR3 is 13 amino acids long. The germline V gene encodes CDR1 SGHVS and CDR2 FQNEAQ. V dropped 4 bases and J dropped 4 bases, with 10 bases sitting between them. The CDR3 here is CASSYQGVYGYTF. The CDR3 DNA is TGTGCCAGCAGCTACCAGGGAGTCTATGGCTACACCTTC.

This clonotype came up many times. The genes are TRBV15 and TRBJ2-6, with D hard to call. This CDR3 contains 13 residues. V gave up 1 base and J gave up 2 bases, with 0 bases separating them. The germline V gene encodes CDR1 LNHNV and CDR2 YYDKDF (reference sequence). CDR3 amino acids: CATSRAGANVLTF. The CDR3 DNA reads as TGTGCCACCAGCAGAGCTGGGGCCAACGTCCTGACTTTC.

This clonotype has only a few counts. This is likely a read error, given that the CDR3 carries no conserved phenylalanine or tryptophan at its end. Because the CDR3's place on the DNA is in doubt, the DNA is left out and the CDR3 is given as listed by TCRdb. The chain is built from TRBV5-6 and TRBJ1-3. The V gene's germline CDR1 is SGHDT and CDR2 YYEEEE. The CDR3 length is 9 residues, termini included. CDR3: CASSIAGGT.

Many counts were recorded for this clonotype. The V and J genes are TRBV12-3 or TRBV12-4 and TRBJ2-7; a weak D match, TRBD1 (5 bases). The CDR3 sequence is 14 residues long. V lost 2 bases, J lost 4 bases, and 12 bases lay in between. CDR3 nucleotides: TGTGCCAGCAGTTTATCTGGGGCCGGTTACGAGCAGTACTTC. Residues: CASSLSGAGYEQYF.

In its sample, this clonotype was seen many times. The chain couples TRBV5-1 to TRBJ2-6; 11 bases line up with TRBD1. CDR3 length: 17 amino acids. The V gene end was trimmed by 5 bases and the J gene end by 0 bases; junction bases not matched to a gene: 4. Germline V gene data show CDR1 as SGHRS and CDR2 as YFSETQ. DNA of the CDR3: TGCGCCAGCAGGACGGGACAGGGGGGCTCTGGGGCCAACGTCCTGACTTTC. Protein: CASRTGQGGSGANVLTF.

This clonotype occurred many times. V usage is TRBV7-9 and J usage is TRBJ2-5; TRBD2 aligns across 8 bases. The CDR3 totals 14 residues. Germline V gene lookup returns CDR1 SEHNR and CDR2 FQNEAQ (reference sequence). With 5 bases clipped from V and 2 bases from J, the junction kept 4 bases outside the gene matches. The CDR3 protein is CASSPGGRQETQYF. For the CDR3, the DNA is TGTGCCAGCAGCCCGGGGGGGAGACAAGAGACCCAGTACTTC. Full variable domain (remainder filled in from reference TRBV7-9 and TRBJ2-5): DTGVSQNPRHKITKRGQNVTFRCDPISEHNRLYWYRQTLGQGPEFLTYFQNEAQLEKSRLLSDRFSAERPKGSFSTLEIQRTEQGDSAMYLCASSPGGRQETQYFGPGTRLLVL.

This clonotype has more than one count but fewer than ten. The chain recombines TRBV29-1 with TRBJ1-2; 8 positions agree with TRBD1. The CDR3 runs 12 residues. The V gene end was trimmed by 7 bases and the J gene end by 4 bases; junction bases not matched to a gene: 5. Germline loops: CDR1 SQVTM, CDR2 ANQGSEA. CDR3 sequence: CSGTGLGYGYTF. CDR3 DNA: TGCAGCGGGACAGGGTTAGGCTATGGCTACACCTTC.

This chain connects TRBV5-1 to TRBJ1-1; 11 positions agree with TRBD1. Germline CDR1 reads SGHRS; CDR2 reads YFSETQ. V dropped 4 bases and J dropped 3; count of bases not matched to a gene: 8. This CDR3 contains 16 residues. The CDR3 region is CASSPAPGQGDTEAFF. DNA of the CDR3: TGCGCCAGCAGCCCGGCACCGGGACAGGGGGACACTGAAGCTTTCTTT.

This clonotype was seen only once. Here the CDR3 reads CASSLGQAGTAFF. Written as DNA, the CDR3 is TGTGCCAGCAGCCTAGGACAGGCGGGAACAGCTTTCTTT. This chain joins TRBV7-9 and TRBJ1-1; the match to TRBD1 covers 7 bases. This CDR3 has 13 residues. After removal of 5 bases from V and 10 bases from J, the junction contained 10 bases not matched to a gene. Germline loops: CDR1 SEHNR, CDR2 FQNEAQ (reference sequence).

The CDR3 DNA reads TGCAGTGCCAGGCTAGGAAGGACCGCGACAGGGAAAGATACGCAGTATTTT. Encoded protein: CSARLGRTATGKDTQYF. The chain has TRBV20-1 and TRBJ2-3; 7 bases line up with TRBD1. Germline V gene sequence: CDR1 DFQATT, CDR2 SNEGSKA (reference sequence). The ends lost 6 bases at V and 5 bases at J; junction bases unmatched: 20. This CDR3 region has 17 residues.

This clonotype was found many times. This sequence joins TRBV25-1 and TRBJ1-1; 8 bases match TRBD1. Germline V gives CDR1 MGHDK, CDR2 SYGVNS. CDR3 length: 14 residues. The junction had 8 bases not matched to a gene; V was cut back by 3 bases and J by 8 bases. CDR3 sequence: CASSDWTGFPEAFF. The CDR3 nucleotides are TGTGCCAGCAGTGATTGGACAGGGTTCCCCGAAGCTTTCTTT.

Note on this clonotype: A much larger clonotype is one base distant, so this may be a read error. This chain uses TRBV6-5 with TRBJ2-7; D is uncertain. CDR1 is MNHEY, CDR2 SVGAGI, per germline. The CDR3 extends over 14 amino acids. In nucleotides, the CDR3 is TGTGCCGGCAGTTACGGTTTTGGTTCCTACGAGCAGTACTTC. Its translation: CAGSYGFGSYEQYF.

The chain employs TRBV19 and TRBJ2-3; 8 positions match TRBD1. CDR1 and CDR2 (germline): LNHDA, SQIVND (reference sequence). Trimming removed 5 bases from V and 0 bases from J; junction bases left unmatched: 7. CDR3 size: 16 residues. CDR3 bases: TGTGCCAGTAGTTCCGGGACAGGAGCTAGCACAGATACGCAGTATTTT. This translates into CASSSGTGASTDTQYF.

This clonotype was detected once. The chain has TRBV7-9 and TRBJ2-6; possibly TRBD2 for D (6 bases). CDR1 is SEHNR and CDR2 is FQNEAQ in the germline V gene (reference sequence). The CDR3 is made up of 15 amino acids. Trimming removed 6 bases from V and 4 bases from J, with 13 bases in between. CDR3 sequence reads: CASSSGSGGANVLTF. CDR3 DNA: TGTGCCAGCAGTTCAGGGAGCGGGGGGGCCAACGTCCTGACTTTC.

This clonotype was recorded many times. The junction departs from germline at one end; a sequencing error may be responsible. The chain recombines TRBV29-1 with TRBJ2-1; D may be TRBD1 or TRBD2 (5 bases each). Per germline, CDR1 SQVTM and CDR2 ANQGSEA. The CDR3 has 11 amino acids. The CDR3 DNA reads as TGCAGCGTTGCCCCGGGGCTGGAGCTGTTCTTC. Translated: CSVAPGLELFF.

This clonotype has ten or more counts. In nucleotides, the CDR3 is TGTGCCAGCAGTTTACCGGGACGCGAGCAGTACTTC. Protein: CASSLPGREQYF. The genes are TRBV28 and TRBJ2-7; D assignment may be TRBD1 or TRBD2 (5 bases each). Germline-derived CDR1 and CDR2 are MDHEN and SYDVKM. The germline V and J ends were trimmed by 2 bases and 6 bases, with 8 bases remaining between them. The CDR3 totals 12 residues.

At least ten counts were recorded for this clonotype. This chain uses TRBV7-2 with TRBJ2-5; 7 nucleotides agree with TRBD1. The V segment lost 5 bases and the J segment 3 bases; nucleotides outside the gene matches: 6. The germline V gene has CDR1 SGHTA and CDR2 FQGNSA. The CDR3 is 14 residues long. The CDR3 region is CASSQGDSKETQYF. The DNA of the CDR3 is TGTGCCAGCAGCCAGGGGGACAGTAAAGAGACCCAGTACTTC.

The V and J genes are TRBV25-1 and TRBJ1-6; 7 bases agree with TRBD1. Germline values: CDR1 MGHDK, CDR2 SYGVNS. The CDR3 is 13 amino acids. DNA for the CDR3: TGTGCTAGTTGGGGACAGAAAGATTCACCCCTCCACTTT. This codes for CASWGQKDSPLHF.

About this clonotype itself: Since no conserved phenylalanine or tryptophan closes the CDR3, a read error is the likely cause. The chain joins TRBV2 to TRBJ1-6; D remains ambiguous. This CDR3 is built from 14 residues. Germline CDR1 is SNHLY and CDR2 is FYNNEI. The CDR3 DNA sequence: TGTGCCAGCAGCGGTGAAGGTTCTAATTCCCCCCTCCACATT. Translation gives CASSGEGSNSPLHI.

This clonotype came up a few times. The genes are TRBV11-2 and TRBJ2-3, with D maybe TRBD2 (7 bases). The CDR3 sequence is 15 residues long. V gave up 3 bases and J gave up 3 bases, with 13 bases separating them. Germline CDR1 is SGHAT and CDR2 is FQNNGV. In nucleotides, the CDR3 is TGTGCCAGCAGCTTTAACAGGGAGGGGACAGATACGCAGTATTTT. Translated: CASSFNREGTDTQYF.

To note about this clonotype: Likely a read error: the CDR3 ends without its conserved phenylalanine or tryptophan. The chain recombines TRBV2 with TRBJ1-5; 7 bases match TRBD1. Per germline, CDR1 SNHLY and CDR2 FYNNEI. The CDR3 has 15 residues. The CDR3 protein is CASTRDSYSDQPQHY. CDR3 coding DNA: TGTGCCAGCACGCGGGACAGCTATAGCGATCAGCCCCAGCATTAT.

This clonotype has ten or more counts. V is TRBV19 and J is TRBJ2-7, with a possible D match to TRBD2 (6 bases). Per the germline V gene, CDR1 is LNHDA and CDR2 is SQIVND (reference sequence). The germline V and J ends were trimmed by 3 bases and 3 bases, with 15 bases remaining between them. The CDR3 has 15 amino acids. The CDR3 region has the DNA TGTGCCAGTAGTATTCGGGGGAATGCCCACTACGAGCAGTACTTC. Amino acid sequence: CASSIRGNAHYEQYF.

In this sample, this clonotype turned up many times. This chain connects TRBV2 to TRBJ1-2; D possibly corresponds to TRBD1 (6 bases). This CDR3 region has 15 residues. V was cut by 3 bases and J by 2 bases, with 13 bases left in between. Germline CDR1 and CDR2: SNHLY and FYNNEI. In DNA form, the CDR3 reads TGTGCCAGCAGTGAGACAGGTTGGAGGAACTATGGCTACACCTTC. Translated: CASSETGWRNYGYTF.

Ten or more counts support this clonotype. The chain recombines TRBV20-1 with TRBJ1-5; 7 nucleotides align to TRBD1. The CDR3 consists of 16 residues. Trimming at V came to 2 bases and at J to 2 bases, leaving 9 bases not matched to a gene. Per germline, CDR1 DFQATT and CDR2 SNEGSKA (reference sequence). CDR3 coding DNA: TGCAGTGCTAGACCCCCACGACAGGGTGGCAATCAGCCCCAGCATTTT. As protein: CSARPPRQGGNQPQHF.

In the case of this clonotype: A clone one base away is much larger, so this may be a read error. This chain links TRBV20-1 with TRBJ2-1, with TRBD1 identical over 7 bases. In germline, CDR1 is DFQATT, CDR2 SNEGSKA (reference sequence). The CDR3 extends over 13 amino acids. The CDR3 is CSATRDRGNAQFF. DNA for the CDR3: TGCAGTGCTACCCGGGACAGAGGCAATGCGCAGTTCTTC.

On this clonotype itself: This is likely a read error, given that the CDR3 carries no conserved phenylalanine or tryptophan at its end. The chain is built from TRBV9 and TRBJ2-5; the D gene could be TRBD1 or TRBD2 (7 bases each). Germline assignment: CDR1 SGDLS and CDR2 YYNGEE. V was shortened by 4 bases and J by 8 bases, with 24 bases between the two germline ends. This CDR3 is 16 amino acids long. CDR3 in amino acids: CASSLTGAAGPSTQYV. CDR3 nucleotides: TGTGCCAGCAGCCTCACAGGGGCAGCGGGGCCTTCAACCCAGTACGTC.

This clonotype was counted only a few times. This may arise from a read error, as a much more abundant clone is one base away. V is TRBV5-1 and J is TRBJ2-2; the D call may be TRBD1 or TRBD2 (5 bases each). This CDR3 has 13 residues. In germline, CDR1 is SGHRS, CDR2 YFSETQ. DNA of the CDR3: TGCGCCAGCAGCTTGGATGACACCGGGGACCTGTTTTTT. Translated: CASSLDDTGDLFF.

On this clonotype: This may be a read error, as it is one base from a much larger clone. A read error is likely, as this CDR3 ends without the conserved phenylalanine or tryptophan. This chain connects TRBV19 to TRBJ1-2, with 7 bases aligning to TRBD1. The V segment lost 6 bases and the J segment 4 bases; nucleotides outside the gene matches: 14. Germline V gives CDR1 LNHDA, CDR2 SQIVND (reference sequence). The CDR3 extends over 16 amino acids. The CDR3 loop is CASSTRPTGASYGYTS. The CDR3 region has the DNA TGTGCCAGTAGCACTCGGCCCACAGGGGCTAGCTATGGCTACACCTCC.

This clonotype appeared a few times. This sequence joins TRBV7-2 and TRBJ2-5; 13 bases line up with TRBD2. Germline-derived CDR1 and CDR2 are SGHTA and FQGNSA. The CDR3 is 18 amino acids. Losses at the gene ends were 5 bases for V and 6 bases for J; bases not matched to a gene: 15. The CDR3 coding sequence is TGTGCCAGCAGCCCGAAGCCCCGACTAGCGGGGGGCGGGCAGACCCAGTACTTC. Its protein product is CASSPKPRLAGGGQTQYF.

The chain is built from TRBV14 and TRBJ1-2; D is undetermined. The ends were cut back, 1 base at V and 8 bases at J, with 5 bases in the middle. CDR1 and CDR2 (germline): SGHDN, FVKESK. The CDR3 has 11 residues. The chain's CDR3 is CASSQAGGYTF. Here the CDR3 DNA reads TGTGCCAGCAGCCAAGCGGGGGGCTACACCTTC.

V gene TRBV10-3 combines with J gene TRBJ2-3; D uncertain. V lost 7 bases, J lost 1 base, and 6 bases lay in between. Germline CDR1 and CDR2: ENHRY and SYGVKD. This CDR3 is 12 amino acids long. CDR3 DNA: TGTGCCATCAACGCTGGCACAGATACGCAGTATTTT. Translated: CAINAGTDTQYF.

This clonotype was counted many times. V gene TRBV3-1 combines with J gene TRBJ1-2, with D possibly TRBD1 on 5 matching bases. Trimming took off 0 bases at V and 8 bases at J, with 16 bases between the two ends. Germline V gene data show CDR1 as LGHDT and CDR2 as YNNKEL (reference sequence). The length of the CDR3 is 15 residues. The CDR3 DNA reads as TGTGCCAGCAGCCAAGAAGGGCAGGGCCTCGGCGGCTACACCTTC. Its protein product is CASSQEGQGLGGYTF.